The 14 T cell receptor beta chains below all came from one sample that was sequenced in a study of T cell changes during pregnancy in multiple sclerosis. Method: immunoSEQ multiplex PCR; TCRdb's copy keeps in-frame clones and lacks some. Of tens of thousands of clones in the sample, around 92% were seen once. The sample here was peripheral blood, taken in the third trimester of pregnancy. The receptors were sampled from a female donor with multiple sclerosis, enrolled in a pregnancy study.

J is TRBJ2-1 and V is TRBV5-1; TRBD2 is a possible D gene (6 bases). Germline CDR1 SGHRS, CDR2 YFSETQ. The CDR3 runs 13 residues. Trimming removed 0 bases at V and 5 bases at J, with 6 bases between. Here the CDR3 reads CASSLGTNNEQFF. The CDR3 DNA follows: TGCGCCAGCAGCTTGGGGACTAACAATGAGCAGTTCTTC. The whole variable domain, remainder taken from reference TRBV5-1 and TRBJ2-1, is KAGVTQTPRYLIKTRGQQVTLSCSPISGHRSVSWYQQTPGQGLQFLFEYFSETQRNKGNFPGRFSGRQFSNSRSEMNVSTLELGDSALYLCASSLGTNNEQFFGPGTRLTVL.

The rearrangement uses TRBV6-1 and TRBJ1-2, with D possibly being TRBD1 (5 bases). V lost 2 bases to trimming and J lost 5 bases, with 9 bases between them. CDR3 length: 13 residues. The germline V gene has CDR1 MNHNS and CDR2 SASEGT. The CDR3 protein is CASSEQGSYGYTF. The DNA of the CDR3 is TGTGCCAGCAGTGAACAGGGTTCGTATGGCTACACCTTC.

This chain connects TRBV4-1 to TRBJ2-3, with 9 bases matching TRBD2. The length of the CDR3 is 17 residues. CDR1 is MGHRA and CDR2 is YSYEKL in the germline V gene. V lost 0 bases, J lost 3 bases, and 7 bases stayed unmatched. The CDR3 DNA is TGCGCCAGCAGCCAAGATGCAGCGGGAGGAGGTACAGATACGCAGTATTTT. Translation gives CASSQDAAGGGTDTQYF.

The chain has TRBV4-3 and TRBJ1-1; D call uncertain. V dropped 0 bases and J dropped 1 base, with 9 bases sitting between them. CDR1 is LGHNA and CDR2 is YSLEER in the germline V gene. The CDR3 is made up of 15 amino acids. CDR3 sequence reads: CASSQDGQTNTEAFF. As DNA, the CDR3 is TGCGCCAGCAGCCAAGATGGGCAGACGAACACTGAAGCTTTCTTT.

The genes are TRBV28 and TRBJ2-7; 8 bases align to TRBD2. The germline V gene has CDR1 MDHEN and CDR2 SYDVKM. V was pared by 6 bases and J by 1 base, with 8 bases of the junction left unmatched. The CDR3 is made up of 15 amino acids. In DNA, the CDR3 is TGTGCCAGCAGGGGGGCGGCTAGCGGGTCCTACGAGCAGTACTTC. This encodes CASRGAASGSYEQYF.

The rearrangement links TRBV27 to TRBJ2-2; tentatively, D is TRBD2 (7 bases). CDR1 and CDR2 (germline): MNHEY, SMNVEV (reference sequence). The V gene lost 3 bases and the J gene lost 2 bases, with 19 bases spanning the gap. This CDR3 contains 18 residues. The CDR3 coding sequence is TGTGCCAGCAGTTTGAAAGGGAGGGGGGGATTTAACACCGGGGAGCTGTTTTTT. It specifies CASSLKGRGGFNTGELFF.

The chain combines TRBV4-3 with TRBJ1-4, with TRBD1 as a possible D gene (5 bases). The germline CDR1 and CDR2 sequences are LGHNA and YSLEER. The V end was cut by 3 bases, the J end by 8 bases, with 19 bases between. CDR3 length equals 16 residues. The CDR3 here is CASSHMGSGGREKLFF. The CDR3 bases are TGCGCCAGCAGCCACATGGGGAGCGGGGGTCGAGAAAAACTGTTTTTT.

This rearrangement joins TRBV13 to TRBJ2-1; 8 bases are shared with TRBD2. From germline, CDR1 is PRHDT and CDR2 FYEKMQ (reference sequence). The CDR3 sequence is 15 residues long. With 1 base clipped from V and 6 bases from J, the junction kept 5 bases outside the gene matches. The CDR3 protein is CASSLDGRGANEQFF. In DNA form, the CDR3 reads TGTGCCAGCAGCTTAGACGGGAGGGGAGCCAATGAGCAGTTCTTC.

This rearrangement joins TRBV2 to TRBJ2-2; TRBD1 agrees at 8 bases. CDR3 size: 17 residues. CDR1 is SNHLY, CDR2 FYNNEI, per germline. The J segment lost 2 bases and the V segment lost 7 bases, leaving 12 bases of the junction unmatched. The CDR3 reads CASNQPRTGPNTGELFF. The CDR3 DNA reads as TGTGCCAGCAACCAGCCCAGGACAGGGCCCAACACCGGGGAGCTGTTTTTT.

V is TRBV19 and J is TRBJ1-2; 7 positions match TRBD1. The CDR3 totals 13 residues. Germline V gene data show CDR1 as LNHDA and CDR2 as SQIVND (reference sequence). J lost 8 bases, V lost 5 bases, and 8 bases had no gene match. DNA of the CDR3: TGTGCCAGTAGTGCCAGGGGGAAGCGGGGCTACACCTTC. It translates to CASSARGKRGYTF.

CDR3 residues: CASSQDFSGTSGRLGDEQYF. CDR3 nucleotides: TGTGCCAGCAGCCAAGATTTTTCCGGGACTAGCGGGAGGTTAGGAGACGAGCAGTACTTC. The J gene is TRBJ2-7, the V gene TRBV14, with 15 bases aligning to TRBD2. Germline lookup yields CDR1 SGHDN and CDR2 FVKESK. The V gene end was trimmed by 0 bases and the J gene end by 5 bases; junction bases not matched to a gene: 14. The CDR3 covers 20 residues.

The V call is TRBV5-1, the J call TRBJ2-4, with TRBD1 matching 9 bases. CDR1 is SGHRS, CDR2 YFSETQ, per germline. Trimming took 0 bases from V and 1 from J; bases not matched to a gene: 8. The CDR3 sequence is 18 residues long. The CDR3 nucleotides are TGCGCCAGCAGCTTGGAAGGGACAGGGACTATCGCCAAAAACATTCAGTACTTC. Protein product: CASSLEGTGTIAKNIQYF.

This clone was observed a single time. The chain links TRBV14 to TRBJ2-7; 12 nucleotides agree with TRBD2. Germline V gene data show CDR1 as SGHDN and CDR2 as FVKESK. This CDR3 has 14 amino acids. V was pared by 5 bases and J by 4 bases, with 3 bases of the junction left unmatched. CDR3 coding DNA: TGTGCCAGCAGCTATGGGACTAGCGGGTACGAGCAGTACTTC. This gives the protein CASSYGTSGYEQYF.

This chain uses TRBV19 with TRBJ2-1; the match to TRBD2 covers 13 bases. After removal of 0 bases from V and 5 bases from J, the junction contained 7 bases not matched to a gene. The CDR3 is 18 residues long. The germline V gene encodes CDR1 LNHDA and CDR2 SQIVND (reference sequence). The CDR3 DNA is TGTGCCAGTAGTATAGATGGGCCCGGGACTAGCGGGGACAATGAGCAGTTCTTC. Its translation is CASSIDGPGTSGDNEQFF.